A single sample is the source of the 23 T cell receptor beta chains below, sequenced in a study of T cell responses to AZD1222 COVID-19 vaccine. Repertoires were generated with immunoSEQ multiplex PCR, while TCRdb's copy carries only in-frame clones and drops some. The sample holds fewer than 200,000 clones, around 90% seen once. Sequenced material: peripheral blood, taken 28 days after the second AZD1222 dose. The receptors originated from an adult who received the AZD1222 COVID-19 vaccine.

The chain links TRBV3-1 (or the pseudogene TRBV3-2) to TRBJ2-7, with 14 bases aligning to TRBD2. V shed 6 bases, J shed 4 bases, and the junction held 8 bases outside the gene matches. Germline V gene sequence: CDR1 LGHDT, CDR2 YNNKEL (reference sequence). CDR3 length equals 16 residues. CDR3 loop: CASSWGLAGVEYEQYF. CDR3 nucleotide sequence: TGTGCCAGCAGTTGGGGACTAGCGGGGGTAGAGTACGAGCAGTACTTC.

The genes are TRBV7-3 and TRBJ2-5; D call uncertain. V lost 5 bases to trimming and J lost 1 base, with 8 bases between them. Germline-derived CDR1 and CDR2 are SGHTA and FQGTGA. The CDR3 length is 13 residues. The CDR3 DNA is TGTGCCAGCAGCCCAGGTTCCCAAGAGACCCAGTACTTC. It codes for CASSPGSQETQYF.

Notes on this clone: Other DNA sequences of this sample code for an identical CDR3. The CDR3 bases are TGTGCCTGGAGTCCAGGGACCTACGAGCAGTACTTC. The encoded protein is CAWSPGTYEQYF. The V gene is TRBV30, the J gene TRBJ2-7; a weak D match, TRBD1 (5 bases). The germline CDR1 and CDR2 sequences are GTSNPN and SVGIG (reference sequence). This CDR3 is 12 amino acids long. V was clipped by 2 bases and J by 2 bases, with 7 bases between them.

V usage is TRBV5-4 and J usage is TRBJ1-1, with D maybe TRBD1 (5 bases). Germline assignment: CDR1 SGHNT and CDR2 YYREEE (reference sequence). The CDR3 covers 15 residues. The germline V and J ends were trimmed by 0 bases and 3 bases, with 12 bases remaining between them. This CDR3 is CASSLGWGADTEAFF. DNA for the CDR3: TGTGCCAGCAGCTTGGGGTGGGGCGCGGACACTGAAGCTTTCTTT.

V usage is TRBV5-1 and J usage is TRBJ2-1; no definite D call. The V end lost 5 bases, the J end lost 0 bases, and 9 bases lay between the germline ends. Per germline, CDR1 SGHRS and CDR2 YFSETQ. CDR3 length: 14 residues. The CDR3 bases are TGCGCCAGCAGACCTGCTGTCTCCTACAATGAGCAGTTCTTC. Translated: CASRPAVSYNEQFF.

The chain joins TRBV6-4 to TRBJ2-5; D not certain. CDR1 and CDR2 from the germline V gene are MRHNA and SNTAGT. The length of the CDR3 is 13 residues. The V and J ends lost 3 bases and 2 bases respectively, with 7 bases between them. The CDR3 sequence is CASSEQAQETQYF. CDR3 bases: TGTGCCAGCAGTGAGCAGGCACAAGAGACCCAGTACTTC.

The chain employs TRBV5-1 and TRBJ2-1; perhaps TRBD1 as D (6 bases). The V and J ends lost 0 bases and 4 bases respectively, with 14 bases between them. CDR3 length equals 16 residues. Germline values: CDR1 SGHRS, CDR2 YFSETQ. CDR3 in amino acids: CASSLDPDRPYNEQFF. For the CDR3, the DNA is TGCGCCAGCAGCTTGGATCCGGACAGACCATACAATGAGCAGTTCTTC.

The sample holds one count of this clone. The rearrangement uses TRBV29-1 and TRBJ2-5; 8 positions match TRBD1. The CDR3 runs to 12 residues. V shed 7 bases and J 4 bases; nucleotides not matched to a gene: 5. Germline V gene sequence: CDR1 SQVTM, CDR2 ANQGSEA. The CDR3 region has the DNA TGCAGCGCCGACAGGGGATTAGAGACCCAGTACTTC. Residues: CSADRGLETQYF.

This clone was counted a single time. The gene calls are TRBV12-1 and TRBJ2-4. TRBV12-1 has pseudogene status. This CDR3 is built from 14 residues. CDR3 sequence reads: CASSFLGAKNIQYF. CDR3 DNA sequence: TGTGCCAGCAGCTTTTTGGGGGCCAAAAACATTCAGTACTTC.

J is TRBJ2-3 and V is TRBV21-1; TRBD1 is taken as the D call from the table, unchecked against the DNA. TRBV21-1 counts as a pseudogene. This CDR3 is 19 amino acids long. Here the CDR3 reads CASSKNASGQGASTDTQYF. For the CDR3, the DNA is TGTGCCAGCAGCAAAAATGCTTCCGGACAGGGAGCGAGCACAGATACGCAGTATTTT.

This clone showed up just a few times. This chain uses TRBV5-8 with TRBJ1-2, with 8 bases identical to TRBD1. The germline CDR1 and CDR2 sequences are SGHTS and YDEGEE. With 4 bases clipped from V and 8 bases from J, the junction kept 7 bases outside the gene matches. The CDR3 is 13 residues long. This chain's CDR3 is CASSRTGNSGYTF. CDR3 bases: TGTGCCAGCAGCCGGACAGGGAACTCCGGCTACACCTTC. Using reference TRBV5-8 and TRBJ1-2 for the parts outside the CDR3, the full variable domain is EAGVTQSPTHLIKTRGQQATLRCSPISGHTSVYWYQQALGLGLQFLLWYDEGEERNRGNFPPRFSGRQFPNYSSELNVNALELEDSALYLCASSRTGNSGYTFGSGTRLTVV.

The rearrangement uses TRBV6-5 and TRBJ1-6, with 8 bases that match TRBD1. CDR1 is MNHEY, CDR2 SVGAGI, per germline. The CDR3 covers 15 residues. The V segment lost 10 bases and the J segment 8 bases; nucleotides outside the gene matches: 13. The CDR3 nucleotides are TGTGCCACCACCAGGGGGCTCTCGTCGGATTCACCCCTCCACTTT. It specifies CATTRGLSSDSPLHF.

In regard to this clone: Compared with germline, one end of the junction differs, possibly owing to a read error. The chain recombines TRBV12-3 or TRBV12-4 with TRBJ1-5, with TRBD1 identical over 8 bases. The CDR3 has 13 amino acids. Here the CDR3 DNA reads TGTGCCAGCAGTCTCACCGCGGACAGGGTATTGTATTTT. Its protein is CASSLTADRVLYF.

This chain links TRBV29-1 with TRBJ2-7; possible D gene TRBD2, 6 bases. V lost 7 bases and J lost 1, with 20 bases in between. CDR1 and CDR2 from the germline V gene are SQVTM and ANQGSEA. The CDR3 has 15 residues. CDR3: CSALGGLKGSYEQYF. In DNA form, the CDR3 reads TGCAGCGCTCTCGGGGGACTCAAAGGTTCCTACGAGCAGTACTTC.

The V and J genes are TRBV2 and TRBJ1-6; maybe TRBD1 (6 bases). The CDR3 covers 15 residues. Trimming removed 6 bases at V and 1 base at J, with 10 bases between. Germline V gene data show CDR1 as SNHLY and CDR2 as FYNNEI. In DNA form, the CDR3 reads TGTGCCAGCAGACCACAGGGTTCCTATAATTCACCCCTCCACTTT. Protein: CASRPQGSYNSPLHF.

The J gene is TRBJ1-3, the V gene TRBV5-4; D perhaps matches TRBD1 (5 bases). V was trimmed by 4 bases and J by 7 bases, leaving 12 bases between them. This CDR3 is 13 amino acids long. CDR1 is SGHNT, CDR2 YYREEE, per germline (reference sequence). The DNA of the CDR3 is TGTGCCAGCAGCGGGGGAGCAGTGAACACCATATATTTT. Its protein product is CASSGGAVNTIYF.

In DNA form, the CDR3 reads TGTGCCAGCTCCCTAACGGGTATCGGGACAGACAATTCACCCCTCCACTTT. This encodes CASSLTGIGTDNSPLHF. The genes are TRBV18 and TRBJ1-6, with 7 bases aligning to TRBD1. V dropped 6 bases and J dropped 7; count of bases not matched to a gene: 15. Germline CDR1 and CDR2: KGHSH and LQKENI. The CDR3 extends over 17 amino acids.

The chain couples TRBV7-2 to TRBJ1-4; the match to TRBD1 covers 7 bases. Germline CDR1 SGHTA, CDR2 FQGNSA. The J segment lost 7 bases and the V segment lost 4 bases, leaving 12 bases of the junction unmatched. The CDR3 loop spans 16 amino acids. CDR3 protein: CASSSRWNRGGEKLFF. CDR3 nucleotide sequence: TGTGCCAGCAGCTCTCGTTGGAACAGGGGAGGTGAAAAACTGTTTTTT.

The chain is built from TRBV18 and TRBJ2-3, with 8 nucleotides matching TRBD2. The CDR3 has 18 residues. Per the germline V gene, CDR1 is KGHSH and CDR2 is LQKENI. The junction had 14 bases not matched to a gene; V was cut back by 6 bases and J by 0 bases. Here the CDR3 reads CASSKTWSGGASTDTQYF. The CDR3 DNA is TGTGCCAGCTCTAAAACCTGGAGCGGGGGAGCTAGCACAGATACGCAGTATTTT.

The chain combines TRBV5-4 with TRBJ2-1, with 9 positions matching TRBD1. Germline CDR1 and CDR2: SGHNT and YYREEE (reference sequence). Trimming cost V 4 bases and J 6 bases; bases outside gene matches: 8. The CDR3 sequence is 15 residues long. The CDR3 region has the DNA TGTGCCAGCAGCCCCAGGACAGGGGAAGGCAATGAGCAGTTCTTC. This encodes CASSPRTGEGNEQFF.

Remarks on this clone: At one end, the junction sequence differs from germline, possibly due to a read error. CDR3 sequence (DNA): TGTGCCAGCAGCGCCACGGAGTCTATGGGGGGAACACCCCACTTC. Its translation is CASSATESMGGTPHF. The V gene is TRBV9, the J gene TRBJ1-2, with D possibly TRBD1 on 5 matching bases. Germline loops: CDR1 SGDLS, CDR2 YYNGEE. The CDR3 sequence is 15 residues long.

This clone was found a few times. The chain joins TRBV19 to TRBJ2-3; 11 bases line up with TRBD2. This CDR3 is built from 16 residues. Germline-derived CDR1 and CDR2 are LNHDA and SQIVND (reference sequence). V dropped 4 bases and J dropped 6; count of bases not matched to a gene: 9. CDR3 region: CASSTRLAGLADTQYF. DNA for the CDR3: TGTGCCAGTAGTACCCGACTAGCGGGGTTGGCGGATACGCAGTATTTT.

The rearrangement uses TRBV21-1 and TRBJ2-7; TRBD1 is the table's D call, not checked against the DNA. TRBV21-1 is given as a pseudogene. The CDR3 is 13 amino acids. The CDR3 DNA follows: TGTGCCAGCATCGGGACAGGGAGGTACGAGCAGTACTTC. The encoded protein is CASIGTGRYEQYF.